The clone carrying this TCR beta chain appeared once. Its target is unknown. Clones were read by immunoSEQ multiplex PCR, and TCRdb kept only the in-frame ones, dropping some. Of around 1.9 million clones in the sample, 93% were seen once. This record comes from a study of shared clonotypes between healthy human individuals. Whole-study context: Three men and a couple of women, aged 18 to 49, were donors. Study results and limitations: A generally larger estimated richness was seen in naive subsets than in memory subsets. It was anticipated that sequencing depth would influence how many clonotypes donors shared.

V lost 5 bases and J 4 bases, leaving 17 bases between the germline ends. Germline V gene lookup returns CDR1 MGHDK and CDR2 SYGVNS. The CDR3 sequence is 15 residues long. Naive CD8 isolation took CD45RO-negative cells positively selected for CCR7 and excluded terminally differentiated effector memory CD45RA+ cells. The TCR comes from a man aged 18 to 29 in good health. Some clones in this sample may be carry-over from other donors' samples. The sequenced sample consisted of naive CD8+ T cells from PBMCs. The chain joins TRBV25-1 to TRBJ1-2, with D perhaps matching TRBD1 (5 bases). The CDR3 DNA sequence: TGTGCCAGCAGTACTTTCCGGGACGGTCTCTATGGCTACACCTTC. Translating it yields CASSTFRDGLYGYTF.